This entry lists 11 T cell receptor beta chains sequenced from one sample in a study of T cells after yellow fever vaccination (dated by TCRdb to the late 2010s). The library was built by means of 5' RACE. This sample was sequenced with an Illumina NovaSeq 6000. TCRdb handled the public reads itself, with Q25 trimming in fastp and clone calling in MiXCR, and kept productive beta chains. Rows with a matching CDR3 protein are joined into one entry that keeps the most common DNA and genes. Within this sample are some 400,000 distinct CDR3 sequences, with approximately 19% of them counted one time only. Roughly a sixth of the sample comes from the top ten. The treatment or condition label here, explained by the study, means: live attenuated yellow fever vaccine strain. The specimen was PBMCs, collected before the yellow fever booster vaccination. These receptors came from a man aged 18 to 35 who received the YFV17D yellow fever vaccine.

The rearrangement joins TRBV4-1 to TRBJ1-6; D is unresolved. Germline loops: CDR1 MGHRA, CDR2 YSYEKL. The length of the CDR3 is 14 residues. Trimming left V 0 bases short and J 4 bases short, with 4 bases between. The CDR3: CASSQETYNSPLHF. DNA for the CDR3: TGCGCCAGCAGCCAAGAAACTTATAATTCACCCCTCCACTTT.

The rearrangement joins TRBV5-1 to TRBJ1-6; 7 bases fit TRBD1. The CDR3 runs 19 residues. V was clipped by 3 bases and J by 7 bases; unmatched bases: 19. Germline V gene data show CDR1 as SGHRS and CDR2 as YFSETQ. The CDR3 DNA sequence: TGCGCCAGCAGCTCATGGGACAGTAACTTCGGGTTTAGGAATTCACCCCTCCACTTT. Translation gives CASSSWDSNFGFRNSPLHF.

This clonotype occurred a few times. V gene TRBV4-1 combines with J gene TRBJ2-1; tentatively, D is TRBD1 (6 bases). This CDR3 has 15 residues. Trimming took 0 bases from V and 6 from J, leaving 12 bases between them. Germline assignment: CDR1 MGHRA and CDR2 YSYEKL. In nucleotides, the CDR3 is TGCGCCAGCAGCCAAGAGCAAGACAGGCTCAATGAGCAGTTCTTC. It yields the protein CASSQEQDRLNEQFF.

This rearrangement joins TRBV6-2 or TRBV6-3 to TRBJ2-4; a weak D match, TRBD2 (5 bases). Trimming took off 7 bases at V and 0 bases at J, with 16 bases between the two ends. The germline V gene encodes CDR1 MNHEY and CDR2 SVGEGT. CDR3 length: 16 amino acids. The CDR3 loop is CASTDRPAGAKNIQYF. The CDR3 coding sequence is TGTGCCAGCACCGATCGGCCGGCGGGAGCCAAAAACATTCAGTACTTC.

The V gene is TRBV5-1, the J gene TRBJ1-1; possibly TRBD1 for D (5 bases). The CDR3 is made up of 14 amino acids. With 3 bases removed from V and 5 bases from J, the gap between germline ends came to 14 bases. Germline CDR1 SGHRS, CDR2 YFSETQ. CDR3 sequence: CASSWTSGSTEAFF. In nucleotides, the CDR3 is TGCGCCAGCAGCTGGACCTCAGGGAGTACTGAAGCTTTCTTT.

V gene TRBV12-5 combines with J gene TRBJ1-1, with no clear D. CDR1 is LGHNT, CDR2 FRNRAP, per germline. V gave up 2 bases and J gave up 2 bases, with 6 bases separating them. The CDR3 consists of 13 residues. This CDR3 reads CASGLNLNTEAFF. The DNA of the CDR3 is TGTGCTAGTGGTTTGAATCTTAACACTGAAGCTTTCTTT.

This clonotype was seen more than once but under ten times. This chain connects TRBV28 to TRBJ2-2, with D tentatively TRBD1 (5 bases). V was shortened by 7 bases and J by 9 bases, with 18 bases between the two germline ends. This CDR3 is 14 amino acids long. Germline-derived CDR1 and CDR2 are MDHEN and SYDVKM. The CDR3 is CASIPRAPIRELFF. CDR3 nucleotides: TGTGCCAGCATCCCCAGGGCCCCTATTCGGGAGCTGTTTTTT. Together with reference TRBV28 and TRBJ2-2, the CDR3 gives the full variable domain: DVKVTQSSRYLVKRTGEKVFLECVQDMDHENMFWYRQDPGLGLRLIYFSYDVKMKEKGDIPEGYSVSREKKERFSLILESASTNQTSMYLCASIPRAPIRELFFGEGSRLTVL.

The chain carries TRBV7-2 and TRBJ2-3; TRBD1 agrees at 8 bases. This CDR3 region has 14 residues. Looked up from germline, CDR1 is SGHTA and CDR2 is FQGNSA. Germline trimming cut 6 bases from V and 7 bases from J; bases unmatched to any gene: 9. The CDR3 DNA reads TGTGCCAGCAGTTATGCGGACAGGGCAAATACGCAGTATTTT. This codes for CASSYADRANTQYF.

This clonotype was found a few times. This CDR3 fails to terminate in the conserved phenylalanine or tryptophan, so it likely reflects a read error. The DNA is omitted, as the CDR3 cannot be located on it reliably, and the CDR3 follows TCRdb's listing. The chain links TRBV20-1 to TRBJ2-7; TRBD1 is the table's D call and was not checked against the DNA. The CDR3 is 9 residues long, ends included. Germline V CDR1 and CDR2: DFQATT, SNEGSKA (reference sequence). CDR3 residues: CSARQGTLD.

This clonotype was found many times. The CDR3: CSTMTADENTIYF. CDR3 DNA: TGCAGCACGATGACCGCGGATGAAAACACCATATATTTT. V usage is TRBV29-1 and J usage is TRBJ1-3; no firm D call. This CDR3 has 13 amino acids. Deletions cut 8 bases from V and 6 bases from J, with 17 bases between. CDR1 is SQVTM and CDR2 is ANQGSEA in the germline V gene. Supplemented by reference TRBV29-1 and TRBJ1-3, the full variable domain reads SAVISQKPSRDICQRGTSLTIQCQVDSQVTMMFWYRQQPGQSLTLIATANQGSEATYESGFVIDKFPISRPNLTFSTLTVSNMSPEDSSIYLCSTMTADENTIYFGEGSWLTVV.

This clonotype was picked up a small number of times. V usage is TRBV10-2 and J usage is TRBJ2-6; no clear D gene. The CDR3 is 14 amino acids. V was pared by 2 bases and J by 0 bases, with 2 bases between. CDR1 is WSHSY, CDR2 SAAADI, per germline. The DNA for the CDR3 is TGCGCCAGCAGTGAGCCCTCTGGGGCCAACGTCCTGACTTTC. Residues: CASSEPSGANVLTF.